Presented here are 4 T cell receptor beta chains from one specimen sequenced in a study of blood T cell repertoires in COVID-19 (dated by TCRdb to the early 2020s). The library was generated by the immunoSEQ multiplex PCR assay. TCRdb provides this immuneACCESS table in a form limited to in-frame rearrangements. Some clones are lacking; in checked studies, under half of them reflect an unresolved V gene, and why the rest are absent is not known. In all, the sample holds tens of thousands of clones, and 65% to 85% of those were seen once. The ten biggest clones cover roughly 2.5% of the sample. The specimen sequenced was peripheral blood. The source of these receptors is a man aged 80 or over with active or convalescent COVID-19.

The count of this clone is one. V and J are TRBV7-2 and TRBJ1-5; tentative D call: TRBD1 (5 bases). CDR3 length equals 16 residues. CDR1 SGHTA and CDR2 FQGNSA come from the germline V gene. The ends were cut back, 2 bases at V and 3 bases at J, with 14 bases in the middle. Here the CDR3 reads CASSLYSGGANQPQHF. CDR3 DNA sequence: TGTGCCAGCAGCTTATATAGCGGAGGGGCCAATCAGCCCCAGCATTTT. Looking up the rest from reference TRBV7-2 and TRBJ1-5 gives the full variable domain: GAGVSQSPSNKVTEKGKDVELRCDPISGHTALYWYRQSLGQGLEFLIYFQGNSAPDKSGLPSDRFSAERTGGSVSTLTIQRTQQEDSAVYLCASSLYSGGANQPQHFGDGTRLSIL.

The gene calls are TRBV6-5 and TRBJ1-2; D ambiguous. The CDR3 runs 15 residues. Germline V gene sequence: CDR1 MNHEY, CDR2 SVGAGI. V shed 0 bases and J shed 5 bases, with 13 bases lying between them. The CDR3 coding sequence is TGTGCCAGCAGTTACTCAGCACAGACCAAATATGGCTACACCTTC. This gives the protein CASSYSAQTKYGYTF.

The chain combines TRBV11-2 with TRBJ2-1; no reliable D call. CDR1 and CDR2 from the germline V gene are SGHAT and FQNNGV. CDR3 length: 16 amino acids. The V gene lost 6 bases and the J gene lost 5 bases, with 20 bases spanning the gap. This CDR3 reads CASSLIYLLGDNEQFF. CDR3 nucleotides: TGTGCCAGCAGTCTTATATATCTTCTCGGAGACAATGAGCAGTTCTTC.

The V call is TRBV5-5, the J call TRBJ2-2; no firm D call. V dropped 4 bases and J dropped 1 base, with 11 bases sitting between them. The CDR3 extends over 15 amino acids. The germline CDR1 and CDR2 sequences are SGHKS and YYEKEE (reference sequence). The CDR3 sequence: CASSQTRLNTGELFF. The DNA of the CDR3 is TGTGCCAGCAGCCAAACGCGACTGAACACCGGGGAGCTGTTTTTT.